This TCR beta chain came from a study of cytomegalovirus exposure and HLA in healthy donors. The study, taken as a whole, reports: Donor immune exposure was known only as CMV serostatus.

A remark on this clone: No antigen is known for it.

Primers for the PCR totalled 60 Vbeta and 13 Jbeta. The assay was immunoSEQ multiplex PCR, and TCRdb's table has in-frame clones only and misses some. In the table there are about 120,000 clones, 77% of which are singletons. Germline V gene lookup returns CDR1 SGHRS and CDR2 YFSETQ. The trim removed 4 bases at V and 1 base at J, leaving 8 bases unmatched. The CDR3 contains 18 residues. The chain couples TRBV5-1 to TRBJ1-4; 12 bases map to TRBD1. Sequenced sample: PBMCs. This sequence originates from a man aged 18 to 35 in good health and CMV-seropositive. CDR3: CASSPGQGALGTNEKLFF. The CDR3 nucleotides read TGCGCCAGCAGCCCGGGACAGGGGGCTCTAGGAACTAATGAAAAACTGTTTTTT.